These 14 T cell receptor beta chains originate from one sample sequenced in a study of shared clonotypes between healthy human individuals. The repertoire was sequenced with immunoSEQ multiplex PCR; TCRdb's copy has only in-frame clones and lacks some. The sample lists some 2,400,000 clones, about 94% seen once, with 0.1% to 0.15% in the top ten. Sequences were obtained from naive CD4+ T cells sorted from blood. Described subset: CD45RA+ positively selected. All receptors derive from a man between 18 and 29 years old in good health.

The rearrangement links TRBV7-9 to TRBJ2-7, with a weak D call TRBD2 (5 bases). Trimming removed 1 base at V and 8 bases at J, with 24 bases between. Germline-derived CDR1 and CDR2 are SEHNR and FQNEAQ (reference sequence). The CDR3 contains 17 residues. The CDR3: CASSLDQPPGFRRQQYF. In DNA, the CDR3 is TGTGCCAGCAGCTTAGATCAGCCACCGGGGTTTCGACGGCAGCAGTACTTC.

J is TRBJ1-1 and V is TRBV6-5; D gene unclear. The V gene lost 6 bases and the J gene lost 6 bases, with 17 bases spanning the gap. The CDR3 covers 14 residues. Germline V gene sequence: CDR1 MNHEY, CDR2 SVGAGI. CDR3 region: CASRPGVMAAEAFF. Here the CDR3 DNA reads TGTGCCAGCAGACCCGGTGTTATGGCGGCTGAAGCTTTCTTT.

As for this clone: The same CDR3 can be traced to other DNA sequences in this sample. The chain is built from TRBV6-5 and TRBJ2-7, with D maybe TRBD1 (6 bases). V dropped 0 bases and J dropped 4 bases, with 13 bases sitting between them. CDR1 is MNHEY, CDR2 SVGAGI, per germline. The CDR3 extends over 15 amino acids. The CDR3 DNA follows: TGTGCCAGCAGTTACTCTGGGACAAGTGAATACGAGCAGTACTTC. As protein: CASSYSGTSEYEQYF.

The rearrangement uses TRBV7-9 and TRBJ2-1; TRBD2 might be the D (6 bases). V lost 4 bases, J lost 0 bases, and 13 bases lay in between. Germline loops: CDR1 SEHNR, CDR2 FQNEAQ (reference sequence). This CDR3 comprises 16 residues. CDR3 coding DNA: TGTGCCAGCAGCTCCGGCCTGACTAGCTCCTACAATGAGCAGTTCTTC. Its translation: CASSSGLTSSYNEQFF. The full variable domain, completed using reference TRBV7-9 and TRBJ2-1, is DTGVSQNPRHKITKRGQNVTFRCDPISEHNRLYWYRQTLGQGPEFLTYFQNEAQLEKSRLLSDRFSAERPKGSFSTLEIQRTEQGDSAMYLCASSSGLTSSYNEQFFGPGTRLTVL.

In nucleotides, the CDR3 is TGTGCCAGCAGCTCCATAGCGGGACAAGAGACCCAGTACTTC. This gives the protein CASSSIAGQETQYF. V and J are TRBV11-2 and TRBJ2-5; 8 positions match TRBD2. Losses at the gene ends were 4 bases for V and 2 bases for J; bases not matched to a gene: 3. The CDR3 spans 14 residues. Germline V gives CDR1 SGHAT, CDR2 FQNNGV. Filled out from reference TRBV11-2 and TRBJ2-5, the complete variable domain reads EAGVAQSPRYKIIEKRQSVAFWCNPISGHATLYWYQQILGQGPKLLIQFQNNGVVDDSQLPKDRFSAERLKGVDSTLKIQPAKLEDSAVYLCASSSIAGQETQYFGPGTRLLVL.

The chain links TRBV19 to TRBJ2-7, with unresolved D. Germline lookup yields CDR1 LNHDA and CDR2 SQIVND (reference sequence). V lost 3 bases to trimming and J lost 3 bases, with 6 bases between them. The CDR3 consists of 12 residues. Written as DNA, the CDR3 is TGTGCCAGTAGTATGGGGTACTACGAGCAGTACTTC. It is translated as CASSMGYYEQYF. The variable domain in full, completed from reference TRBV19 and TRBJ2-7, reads DGGITQSPKYLFRKEGQNVTLSCEQNLNHDAMYWYRQDPGQGLRLIYYSQIVNDFQKGDIAEGYSVSREKKESFPLTVTSAQKNPTAFYLCASSMGYYEQYFGPGTRLTVT.

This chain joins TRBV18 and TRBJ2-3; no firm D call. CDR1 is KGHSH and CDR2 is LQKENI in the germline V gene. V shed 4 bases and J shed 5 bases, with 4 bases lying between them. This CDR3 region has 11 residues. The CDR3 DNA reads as TGTGCCAGCTCACATGAAGATACGCAGTATTTT. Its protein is CASSHEDTQYF.

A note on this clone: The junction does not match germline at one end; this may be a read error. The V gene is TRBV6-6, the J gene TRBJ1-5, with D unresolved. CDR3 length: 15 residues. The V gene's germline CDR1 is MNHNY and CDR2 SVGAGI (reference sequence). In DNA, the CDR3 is TGTGCCAGCACCCCCTGGGAAACGCCTAATCGGCCCCAGCATTTT. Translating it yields CASTPWETPNRPQHF.

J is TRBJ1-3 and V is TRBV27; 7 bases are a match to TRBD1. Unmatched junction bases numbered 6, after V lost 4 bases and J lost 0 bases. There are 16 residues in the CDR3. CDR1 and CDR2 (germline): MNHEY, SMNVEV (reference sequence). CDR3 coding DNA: TGTGCCAGCAGTTCCGGACAGGTCTTCTCTGGAAACACCATATATTTT. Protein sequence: CASSSGQVFSGNTIYF.

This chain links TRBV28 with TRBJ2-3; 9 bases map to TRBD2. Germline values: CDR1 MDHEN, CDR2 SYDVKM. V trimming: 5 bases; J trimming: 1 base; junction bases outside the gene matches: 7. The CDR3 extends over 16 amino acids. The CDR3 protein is CASSPPTSGRTDTQYF. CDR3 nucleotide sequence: TGTGCCAGCAGTCCCCCGACTAGCGGACGCACAGATACGCAGTATTTT.

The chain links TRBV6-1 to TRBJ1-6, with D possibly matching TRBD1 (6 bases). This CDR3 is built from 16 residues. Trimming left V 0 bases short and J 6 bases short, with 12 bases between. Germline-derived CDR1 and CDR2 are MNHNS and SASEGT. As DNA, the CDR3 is TGTGCCAGCAGTGAAGCGCAGGGGTCGTTTAATTCACCCCTCCACTTT. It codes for CASSEAQGSFNSPLHF.

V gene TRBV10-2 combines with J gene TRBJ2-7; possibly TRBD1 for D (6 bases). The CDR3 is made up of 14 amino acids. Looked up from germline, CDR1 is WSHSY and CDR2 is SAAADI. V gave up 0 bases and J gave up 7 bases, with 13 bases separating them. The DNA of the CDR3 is TGCGCCAGCAGTGAGTCGGGGGCAGGGTGGGAGCAGTACTTC. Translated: CASSESGAGWEQYF.

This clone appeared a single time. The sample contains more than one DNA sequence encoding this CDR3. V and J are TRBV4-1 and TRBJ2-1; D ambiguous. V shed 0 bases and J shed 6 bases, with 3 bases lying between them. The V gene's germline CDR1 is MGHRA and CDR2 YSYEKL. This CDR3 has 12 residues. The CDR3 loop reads CASSQELNEQFF. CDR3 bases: TGCGCCAGCAGCCAAGAACTCAATGAGCAGTTCTTC.

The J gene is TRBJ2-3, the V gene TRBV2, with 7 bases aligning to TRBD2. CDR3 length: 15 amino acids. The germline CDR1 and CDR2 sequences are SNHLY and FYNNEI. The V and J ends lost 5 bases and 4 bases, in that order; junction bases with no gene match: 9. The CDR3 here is CASSPLRGSADTQYF. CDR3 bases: TGTGCCAGCAGTCCTCTCCGCGGGAGCGCAGATACGCAGTATTTT. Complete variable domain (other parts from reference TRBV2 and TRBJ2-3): EPEVTQTPSHQVTQMGQEVILRCVPISNHLYFYWYRQILGQKVEFLVSFYNNEISEKSEIFDDQFSVERPDGSNFTLKIRSTKLEDSAMYFCASSPLRGSADTQYFGPGTRLTVL.